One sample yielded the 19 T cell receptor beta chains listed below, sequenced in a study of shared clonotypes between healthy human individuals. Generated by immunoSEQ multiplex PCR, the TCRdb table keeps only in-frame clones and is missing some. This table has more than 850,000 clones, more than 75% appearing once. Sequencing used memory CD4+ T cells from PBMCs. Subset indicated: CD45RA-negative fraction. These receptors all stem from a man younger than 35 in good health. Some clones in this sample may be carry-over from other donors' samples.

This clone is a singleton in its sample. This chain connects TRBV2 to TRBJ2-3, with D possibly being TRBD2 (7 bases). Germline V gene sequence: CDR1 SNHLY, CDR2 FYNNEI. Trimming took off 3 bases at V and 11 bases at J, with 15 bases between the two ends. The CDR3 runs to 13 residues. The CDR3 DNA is TGTGCCAGCAGTGAGGGAGGGGGACGCAGGCAGTATTTT. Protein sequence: CASSEGGGRRQYF.

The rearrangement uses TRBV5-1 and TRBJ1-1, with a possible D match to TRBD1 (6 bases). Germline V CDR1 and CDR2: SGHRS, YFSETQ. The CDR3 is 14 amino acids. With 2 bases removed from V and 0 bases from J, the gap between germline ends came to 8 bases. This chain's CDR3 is CASSLGGMNTEAFF. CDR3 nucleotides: TGCGCCAGCAGCTTAGGGGGGATGAACACTGAAGCTTTCTTT.

The DNA for the CDR3 is TGTGCCAGCAGCAAAGGACTAGCGGGAGGGGATGAGCAGTTCTTC. Translated, it gives CASSKGLAGGDEQFF. The rearrangement uses TRBV7-3 and TRBJ2-1, with TRBD2 matching over 15 bases. V lost 5 bases and J lost 8; bases outside the gene matches: 4. The CDR3 runs to 15 residues. The germline CDR1 and CDR2 sequences are SGHTA and FQGTGA.

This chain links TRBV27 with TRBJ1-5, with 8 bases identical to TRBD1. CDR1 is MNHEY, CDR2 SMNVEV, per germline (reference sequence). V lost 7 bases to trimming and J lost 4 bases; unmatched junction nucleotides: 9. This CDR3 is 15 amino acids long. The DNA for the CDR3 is TGTGCCAGCAAGCAGGGGGCCGCCAAAAATCAGCCCCAGCATTTT. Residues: CASKQGAAKNQPQHF.

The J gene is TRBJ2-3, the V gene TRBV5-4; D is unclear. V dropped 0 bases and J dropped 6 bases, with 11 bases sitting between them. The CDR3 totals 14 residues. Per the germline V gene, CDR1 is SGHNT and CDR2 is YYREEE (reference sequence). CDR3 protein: CASSLAAASDTQYF. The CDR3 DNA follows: TGTGCCAGCAGCTTGGCCGCAGCCTCGGATACGCAGTATTTT.

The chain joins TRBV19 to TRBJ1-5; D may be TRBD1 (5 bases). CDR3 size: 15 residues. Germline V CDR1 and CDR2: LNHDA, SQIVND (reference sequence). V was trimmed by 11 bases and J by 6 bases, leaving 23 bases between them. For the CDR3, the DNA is TGTGCCGGATCGCGGGGGGTAAGCTACGGTCAGCCCCAGCATTTT. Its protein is CAGSRGVSYGQPQHF.

CDR3 in amino acids: CASSWGVAGITDTQYF. In nucleotides, the CDR3 is TGTGCCAGCAGCTGGGGGGTAGCGGGGATCACAGATACGCAGTATTTT. V usage is TRBV5-4 and J usage is TRBJ2-3; 8 bases are shared with TRBD2. V lost 3 bases, J lost 2 bases, and 8 bases stayed unmatched. The CDR3 length is 16 residues. Germline V gene lookup returns CDR1 SGHNT and CDR2 YYREEE (reference sequence). The full variable domain, completed using reference TRBV5-4 and TRBJ2-3, is ETGVTQSPTHLIKTRGQQVTLRCSSQSGHNTVSWYQQALGQGPQFIFQYYREEENGRGNFPPRFSGLQFPNYSSELNVNALELDDSALYLCASSWGVAGITDTQYFGPGTRLTVL.

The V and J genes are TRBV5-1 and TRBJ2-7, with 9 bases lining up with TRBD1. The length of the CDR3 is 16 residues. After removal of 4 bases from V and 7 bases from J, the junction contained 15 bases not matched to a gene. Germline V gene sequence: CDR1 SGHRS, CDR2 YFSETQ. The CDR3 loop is CASSVVTGTGTGEQYF. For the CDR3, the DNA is TGCGCCAGCAGCGTCGTTACCGGGACAGGGACAGGGGAGCAGTACTTC.

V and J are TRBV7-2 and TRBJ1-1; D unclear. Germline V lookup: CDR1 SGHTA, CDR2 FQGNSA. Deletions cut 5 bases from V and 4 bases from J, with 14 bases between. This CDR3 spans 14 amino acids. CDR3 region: CASSRGREGTEAFF. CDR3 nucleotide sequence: TGTGCCAGCAGCCGAGGTCGCGAAGGCACTGAAGCTTTCTTT.

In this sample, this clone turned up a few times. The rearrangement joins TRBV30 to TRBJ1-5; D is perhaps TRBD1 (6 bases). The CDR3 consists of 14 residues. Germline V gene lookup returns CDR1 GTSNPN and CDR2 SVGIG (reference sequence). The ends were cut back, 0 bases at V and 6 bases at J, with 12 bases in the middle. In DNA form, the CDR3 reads TGTGCCTGGAGTGTATTAGGGACAAGTCAGCCCCAGCATTTT. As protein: CAWSVLGTSQPQHF. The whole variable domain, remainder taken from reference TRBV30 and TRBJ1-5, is SQTIHQWPATLVQPVGSPLSLECTVEGTSNPNLYWYRQAAGRGLQLLFYSVGIGQISSEVPQNLSASRPQDRQFILSSKKLLLSDSGFYLCAWSVLGTSQPQHFGDGTRLSIL.

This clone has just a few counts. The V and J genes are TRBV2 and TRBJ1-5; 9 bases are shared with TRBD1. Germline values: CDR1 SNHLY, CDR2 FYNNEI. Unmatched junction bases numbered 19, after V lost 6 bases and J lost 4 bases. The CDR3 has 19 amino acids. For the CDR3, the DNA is TGTGCCAGCAGGGCTGGGGGGACAGGGCCACTACGGGGGAATCAGCCCCAGCATTTT. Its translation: CASRAGGTGPLRGNQPQHF.

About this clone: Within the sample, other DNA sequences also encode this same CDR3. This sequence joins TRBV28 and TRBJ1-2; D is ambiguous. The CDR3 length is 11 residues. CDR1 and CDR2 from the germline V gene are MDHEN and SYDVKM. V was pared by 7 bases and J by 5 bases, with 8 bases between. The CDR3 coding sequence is TGTGCCAGCAATCGAGGGTATGGCTACACCTTC. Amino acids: CASNRGYGYTF.

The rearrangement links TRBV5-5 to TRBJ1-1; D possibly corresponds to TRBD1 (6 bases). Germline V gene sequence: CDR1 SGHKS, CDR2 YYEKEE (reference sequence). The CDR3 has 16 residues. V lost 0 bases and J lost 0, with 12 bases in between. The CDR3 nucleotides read TGTGCCAGCAGCTTGGCCGGACAGTCCATGAACACTGAAGCTTTCTTT. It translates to CASSLAGQSMNTEAFF.

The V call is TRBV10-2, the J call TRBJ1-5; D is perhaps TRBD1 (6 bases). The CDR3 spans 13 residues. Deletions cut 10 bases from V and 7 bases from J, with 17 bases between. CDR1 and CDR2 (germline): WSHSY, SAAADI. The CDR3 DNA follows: TGCGCCACTTTGCCAGGGGTTGGACAGCCCCAGCATTTT. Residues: CATLPGVGQPQHF.

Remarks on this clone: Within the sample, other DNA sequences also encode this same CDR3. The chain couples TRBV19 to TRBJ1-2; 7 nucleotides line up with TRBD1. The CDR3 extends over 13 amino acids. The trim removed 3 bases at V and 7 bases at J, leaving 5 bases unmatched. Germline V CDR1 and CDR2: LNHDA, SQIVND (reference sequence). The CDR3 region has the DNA TGTGCCAGTAGTATCGGGGACAGAAGTGGCTACACCTTC. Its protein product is CASSIGDRSGYTF.

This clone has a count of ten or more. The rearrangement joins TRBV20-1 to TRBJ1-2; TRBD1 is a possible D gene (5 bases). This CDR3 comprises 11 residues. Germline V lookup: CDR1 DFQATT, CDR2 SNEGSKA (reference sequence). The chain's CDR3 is CSPGTAAGYTF. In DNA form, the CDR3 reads TGCAGCCCCGGGACGGCTGCTGGCTACACCTTC.

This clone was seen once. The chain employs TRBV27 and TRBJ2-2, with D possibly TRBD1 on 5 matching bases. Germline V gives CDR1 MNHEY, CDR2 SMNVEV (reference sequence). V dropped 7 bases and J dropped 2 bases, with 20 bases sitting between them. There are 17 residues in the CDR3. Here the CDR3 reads CASMFIPDTSNTGELFF. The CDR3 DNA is TGTGCCAGCATGTTTATTCCGGACACGTCCAACACCGGGGAGCTGTTTTTT.

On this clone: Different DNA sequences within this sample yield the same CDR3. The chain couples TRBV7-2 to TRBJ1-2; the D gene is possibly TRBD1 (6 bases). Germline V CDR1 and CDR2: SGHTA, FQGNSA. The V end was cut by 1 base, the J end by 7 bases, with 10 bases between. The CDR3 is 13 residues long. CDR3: CASSLGAGVGYTF. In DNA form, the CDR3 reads TGTGCCAGCAGCTTAGGGGCAGGGGTTGGCTACACCTTC.

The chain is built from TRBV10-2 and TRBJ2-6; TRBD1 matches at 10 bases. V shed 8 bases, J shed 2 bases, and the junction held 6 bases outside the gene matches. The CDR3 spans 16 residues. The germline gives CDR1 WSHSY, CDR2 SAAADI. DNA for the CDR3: TGCGCCAGCGTGAGACAGGGGGCGCCTGGGGCCAACGTCCTGACTTTC. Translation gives CASVRQGAPGANVLTF.